This T cell receptor (beta chain) was recovered during a study of T cells after yellow fever vaccination. With respect to this clonotype: Antigen unknown.

A universal primer site and UMIs were added as TCR cDNA was made by 5'RACE template switching. TCRdb redid the calling of the 5' RACE reads with MiXCR, one entry per CDR3 protein. The sample comprises roughly 250,000 distinct CDR3 sequences, approximately 12% of which are singletons, and less than 0.55% rests with the top ten. Study results and caveats: Weaker, the secondary response peaked sooner, at day 5 versus 15. Clonotype sharing between CD4 and CD8 compartments was small. Within FACS-sorted repertoires, abundant clonotypes contaminating from the bulk population could be present.

Per the germline V gene, CDR1 is SGHRS and CDR2 is YFSETQ. The V and J ends lost 1 base and 0 bases respectively, with 12 bases between them. This CDR3 comprises 16 residues. The material sequenced was CD4+ T cells sorted from PBMCs, taken 45 days after the yellow fever booster vaccination. The sequence was obtained from a young man who received the YFV17D yellow fever vaccine. V is TRBV5-1 and J is TRBJ2-3; weak D call: TRBD2 (6 bases). DNA of the CDR3: TGCGCCAGCAGCTTGTTCGCGGGAACTAGCACAGATACGCAGTATTTT. This translates into CASSLFAGTSTDTQYF.